The entry that follows covers one T cell receptor (beta chain) sequence. The antigen is unknown. The data belong to a study of cytomegalovirus exposure and HLA in healthy donors. PCR employed 60 Vbeta and 13 Jbeta primers. Assay used: immunoSEQ multiplex PCR; TCRdb lists only in-frame clones, some missing. The data show fewer than 250,000 clones, with 85% to 90% seen just once and about 1.2% held by the top ten. Germline V gene sequence: CDR1 SGHNT, CDR2 YYREEE (reference sequence). V was shortened by 0 bases and J by 3 bases, with 7 bases between the two germline ends. The CDR3 spans 13 residues. Study-level findings and limits: Sequencing artifact likely explains a cluster of highly shared sequence variants. Relative to the approximately 680-donor mean, N-insertions were reportedly fewer in an Asian-associated ancestry cluster in a later analysis.

The receptor comes from a man aged 25 to 40 in good health and CMV-seronegative. J is TRBJ2-7 and V is TRBV5-4; no clear D gene. The material sequenced was PBMCs. The CDR3 DNA is TGTGCCAGCAGCTTGGGGCAGATCTACGAGCAGTACTTC. Protein sequence: CASSLGQIYEQYF.